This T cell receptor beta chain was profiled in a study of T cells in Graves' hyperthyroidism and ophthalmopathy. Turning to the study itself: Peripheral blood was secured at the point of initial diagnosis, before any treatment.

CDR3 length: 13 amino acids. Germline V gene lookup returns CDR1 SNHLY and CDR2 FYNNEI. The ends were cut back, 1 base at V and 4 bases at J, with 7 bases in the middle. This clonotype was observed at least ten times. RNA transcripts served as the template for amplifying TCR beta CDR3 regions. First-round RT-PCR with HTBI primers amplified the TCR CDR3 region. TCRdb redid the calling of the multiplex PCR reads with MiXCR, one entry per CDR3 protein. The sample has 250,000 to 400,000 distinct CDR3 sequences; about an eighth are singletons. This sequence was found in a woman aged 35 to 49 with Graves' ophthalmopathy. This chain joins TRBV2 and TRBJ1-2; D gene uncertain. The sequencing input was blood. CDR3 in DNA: TGTGCCAGCAGTGAAGGAGGACTCTATGGCTACACCTTC. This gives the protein CASSEGGLYGYTF.